The clone carrying this TCR beta chain was observed a few times. The sample belongs to a study of T-cell memory formation after mild COVID-19. Per germline, CDR1 SGHKS and CDR2 YYEKEE (reference sequence). Trimming took 4 bases from V and 2 from J, leaving 12 bases between them. The CDR3 is 14 residues long. The TCR alpha and TCR beta cDNA libraries, bearing sample barcodes and UMIs, were generated by 5'RACE using constant-segment primers. TCRdb reprocessed the 5' RACE reads with MiXCR, giving one entry per CDR3 protein. The data contain 380,000 or so distinct CDR3 sequences, around 15% of them seen just once; the ten biggest clones take up around a fifth.

The source material was PBMCs or a T cell subset sorted from them (not recorded which). This TCR derives from a man younger than 30 who had mild COVID-19 (a few samples of this study predate the infection). Cell type and time point are not known. The J gene is TRBJ2-5, the V gene TRBV5-5, with D perhaps TRBD1 (6 bases). DNA of the CDR3: TGTGCCAGCAGCGGACAGAGGGGGCAAGAGACCCAGTACTTC. Translated: CASSGQRGQETQYF.